These T cell receptor beta chains were read from a single sample in a study of shared clonotypes between healthy human individuals. The assay was immunoSEQ multiplex PCR, and TCRdb's table has in-frame clones only and misses some. Of a few million clones listed, less than 95% were seen once; the top ten hold around 0.4%. The specimen was naive CD4+ T cells from PBMCs. These receptors came from a young man in good health. Some clones in this sample may be carry-over from other donors' samples. The CDR3 runs from the conserved cysteine through the conserved F or W. The D gene is left open where the match is weak. Where a row states a size, it is once, few, many or the class of an expanded clone; other rows omit it.

d_call j_call clone_size v_call cdr3_aa cdr3_nt
TRBD2 TRBJ2-1 - TRBV18 CASSPPENSGRGNYNEQFF TGTGCCAGCTCACCACCGGAGAATAGCGGGAGGGGGAATTACAATGAGCAGTTCTTC
TRBD2 TRBJ2-5 - TRBV7-9 CASSSEGTSDRETQYF TGTGCCAGCAGCTCTGAGGGGACTAGCGATCGGGAGACCCAGTACTTC
- TRBJ2-3 - TRBV7-2 CASSLDVWTAGDTQYF TGTGCCAGCAGCTTAGATGTATGGACAGCGGGAGATACGCAGTATTTT
- TRBJ2-7 - TRBV7-8 CASSLAGAYAEQYF TGTGCCAGCAGCTTAGCGGGAGCATACGCCGAGCAGTACTTC
TRBD1 TRBJ1-2 - TRBV9 CASSPRQGAGYNYGYTF TGTGCCAGCAGCCCCCGACAGGGGGCAGGTTATAACTATGGCTACACCTTC
- TRBJ1-5 - TRBV7-9 CASSGDSNQPQHF TGTGCCAGCAGCGGGGATAGCAATCAGCCCCAGCATTTT
- TRBJ1-1 - TRBV7-3 CASSLTAGSTEAFF TGTGCCAGCAGCTTAACGGCGGGGAGCACTGAAGCTTTCTTT
- TRBJ1-5 - TRBV29-1 CSVLEGGGYQPQHF TGCAGCGTTCTTGAGGGTGGTGGGTATCAGCCCCAGCATTTT
- TRBJ2-6 few TRBV2 CASSAFSGANVLTF TGTGCCAGCAGTGCCTTCTCTGGGGCCAACGTCCTGACTTTC
TRBD2 TRBJ2-1 - TRBV27 CASSGATSGFYNEQFF TGTGCCAGCAGTGGGGCAACTAGCGGTTTTTACAATGAGCAGTTCTTC
- TRBJ2-7 - TRBV30 CALYDIPAREQYF TGTGCCTTGTACGACATACCTGCGAGGGAGCAGTACTTC
- TRBJ2-1 - TRBV7-3 CASSLETTNEQFF TGTGCCAGCAGCTTGGAGACTACCAATGAGCAGTTCTTC
- TRBJ1-2 - TRBV7-9 CASSLGQGRPNYGYTF TGTGCCAGCAGCTTGGGGCAGGGGAGGCCTAACTATGGCTACACCTTC
TRBD2 TRBJ2-1 - TRBV9 CASSVEGLAVNEQFF TGTGCCAGCAGCGTAGAGGGACTAGCGGTCAATGAGCAGTTCTTC
- TRBJ1-5 - TRBV5-6 CASSLAWAEPQHF TGTGCCAGCAGCTTGGCTTGGGCGGAGCCCCAGCATTTT
- TRBJ1-1 few TRBV25-1 CASSTEHSGSEAFF TGTGCCAGCAGTACGGAACACTCCGGGAGTGAAGCTTTCTTT
TRBD1 TRBJ1-2 - TRBV10-3 CAIGTGYGYTF TGTGCCATCGGGACAGGCTATGGCTACACCTTC
TRBD1 TRBJ1-1 - TRBV4-2 CASSQDQGSTWGPGGNTEAFF TGTGCCAGCAGCCAAGATCAAGGTTCAACATGGGGGCCAGGGGGGAACACTGAAGCTTTCTTT
TRBD1 TRBJ1-2 - TRBV7-8 CASSLGQGFGYTF TGTGCCAGCAGCTTGGGACAGGGGTTTGGCTACACCTTC
TRBD2 TRBJ2-5 - TRBV7-2 CASTQRSSGRETQYF TGTGCCAGCACCCAACGATCAAGCGGGAGGGAGACCCAGTACTTC
TRBD1 TRBJ1-2 - TRBV27 CASSPLSRDRGLNYGYTF TGTGCCAGCAGTCCCTTGTCCCGGGACAGGGGCCTTAACTATGGCTACACCTTC
TRBD1 TRBJ2-5 - TRBV19 CASSPPRDRGLETQYF TGTGCCAGTAGTCCCCCCCGGGACAGGGGGCTGGAGACCCAGTACTTC
TRBD2 TRBJ2-5 - TRBV6-5 CASSYSIGREETQYF TGTGCCAGCAGTTACTCGATAGGGCGGGAGGAGACCCAGTACTTC
TRBD1 TRBJ2-3 - TRBV10-3 CAISGGTGGTDTQYF TGTGCCATCAGTGGAGGGACAGGGGGGACAGATACGCAGTATTTT
- TRBJ1-5 - TRBV6-5 CASRRNSNQPQHF TGTGCCAGCAGGAGAAATAGCAATCAGCCCCAGCATTTT
- TRBJ1-2 - TRBV28 CASKVSGGQYGYTF TGTGCCAGCAAGGTCTCGGGCGGCCAATATGGCTACACCTTC
- TRBJ2-2 - TRBV25-1 CASSDPNGLGWNTGELFF TGTGCCAGCAGTGATCCTAACGGGCTGGGCTGGAACACCGGGGAGCTGTTTTTT
- TRBJ2-5 - TRBV4-3 CASSQVLGTPGRETQYF TGCGCCAGCAGCCAAGTACTCGGGACTCCGGGTCGAGAGACCCAGTACTTC
TRBD2 TRBJ2-2 - TRBV27 CASSPPSGRAWVVAGELFF TGTGCCAGCAGTCCGCCTAGCGGGAGGGCCTGGGTCGTGGCCGGGGAGCTGTTTTTT
- TRBJ1-1 - TRBV5-6 CASSLLRVLSMNTEAFF TGTGCCAGCAGCTTGTTGCGGGTCCTGAGCATGAACACTGAAGCTTTCTTT
- TRBJ1-4 - TRBV28 CASSLSGDEKLFF TGTGCCAGCAGTTTATCGGGGGACGAAAAACTGTTTTTT
- TRBJ2-5 - TRBV9 CASTQGTIGNQYF TGTGCCAGCACCCAAGGGACAATCGGGAACCAGTACTTC
- TRBJ1-5 - TRBV28 CASSPELSNQPQHF TGTGCCAGCAGTCCTGAGCTTAGCAATCAGCCCCAGCATTTT
- TRBJ2-5 - TRBV4-1 CASSRTEQAETQYF TGCGCCAGCAGCCGGACAGAGCAGGCGGAGACCCAGTACTTC
TRBD2 TRBJ2-4 - TRBV30 CALWRERENIQYF TGTGCCCTTTGGCGGGAGCGGGAAAACATTCAGTACTTC
- TRBJ1-1 - TRBV18 CASSPPIRERGAFF TGTGCCAGCTCACCACCGATCCGGGAACGCGGGGCTTTCTTT
- TRBJ2-1 - TRBV7-2 CASSLSTGPRTYNEQFF TGTGCCAGCAGCCTGTCGACGGGACCGAGGACCTACAATGAGCAGTTCTTC
- TRBJ1-1 - TRBV28 CASSYDSWGEAFF TGTGCCAGCAGTTACGACTCATGGGGTGAAGCTTTCTTT
- TRBJ1-4 - TRBV2 CASSRGSGEKLFF TGTGCCAGCAGTCGAGGGTCCGGTGAAAAACTGTTTTTT
TRBD1 TRBJ1-1 - TRBV5-1 CASSSRGSGQGNTEAFF TGCGCCAGCAGCTCACGAGGTTCGGGACAGGGGAACACTGAAGCTTTCTTT
- TRBJ2-6 - TRBV9 CASSLAGDGANVLTF TGTGCCAGCAGCCTCGCCGGGGATGGGGCCAACGTCCTGACTTTC
- TRBJ2-7 - TRBV27 CASSSLGTLSSYEQYF TGTGCCAGCAGTTCCCTGGGCACCCTAAGCTCCTACGAGCAGTACTTC
- TRBJ1-5 - TRBV27 CASSGGVGNQPQHF TGTGCCAGCAGTGGGGGCGTGGGCAATCAGCCCCAGCATTTT
- TRBJ2-5 - TRBV30 CAWSVLGLGGETQYF TGTGCCTGGAGTGTACTAGGACTAGGGGGAGAGACCCAGTACTTC
- TRBJ1-5 few TRBV30 CAWSSPGGLWAANQPQHF TGTGCCTGGAGTTCCCCTGGCGGTCTTTGGGCGGCAAATCAGCCCCAGCATTTT
- TRBJ1-2 - TRBV28 CASRSTTGTTNYGYTF TGTGCCAGCAGATCAACCACCGGGACAACTAACTATGGCTACACCTTC
- TRBJ2-7 - TRBV19 CASSIDPGPDSYEQYF TGTGCCAGTAGTATAGATCCGGGGCCCGACTCCTACGAGCAGTACTTC
- TRBJ1-4 - TRBV7-9 CASNNPGATTNEKLFF TGTGCCAGCAACAACCCCGGGGCCACAACTAATGAAAAACTGTTTTTT
- TRBJ2-7 - TRBV5-5 CASSLARNEQYF TGTGCCAGCAGCTTGGCGCGGAACGAGCAGTACTTC
TRBD2 TRBJ2-3 - TRBV6-1 CASSGQGGSTDTQYF TGTGCCAGCAGTGGTCAGGGAGGGAGCACAGATACGCAGTATTTT
- TRBJ2-3 - TRBV5-1 CASSSEVRVTDTQYF TGCGCCAGCAGCTCTGAGGTTAGGGTCACAGATACGCAGTATTTT
- TRBJ1-5 - TRBV19 CASSSRGDGQPQHF TGTGCCAGTAGTTCGCGCGGGGACGGTCAGCCCCAGCATTTT
TRBD1 TRBJ2-4 - TRBV7-9 CASSRRQGDLAKNIQYF TGTGCCAGCAGCAGAAGACAGGGTGATCTAGCCAAAAACATTCAGTACTTC